This record covers a single T cell receptor (beta chain). The sample comes from a study of blood T cell repertoires in COVID-19. Repertoires were generated with immunoSEQ multiplex PCR, while TCRdb's copy carries only in-frame clones and drops some. The data hold over 95,000 clones, with about 88% observed a single time. The V gene's germline CDR1 is SGHDT and CDR2 YYEEEE. Deletions cut 1 base from V and 1 base from J, with 18 bases between. CDR3 size: 19 residues. Sample: peripheral blood. The chain carries TRBV5-6 and TRBJ2-6; a possible D gene is TRBD2 (6 bases). The receptor comes from a woman in her sixties or seventies who had recovered from COVID-19. The CDR3 region has the DNA TGTGCCAGCAGCTTGCGGGGGAGGACTGATAGTTCTGGGGCCAACGTCCTGACTTTC. It specifies CASSLRGRTDSSGANVLTF.